This entry features one TCR beta chain sequence. Its specificity is unknown. The data belong to a study of identical twins. General observations from the study: Analyses of zero insertions could be partly confounded by invariant MAIT and iNKT cells. Reduced insertions were recorded for abundant cord blood beta clonotypes, with no such pattern in memory repertoires.

TCRdb itself ran the 5' RACE reads through MiXCR, one entry per CDR3 protein. The sample yields about 470,000 distinct CDR3 sequences, 20% to 25% seen once. The data were also submitted as part of a second study, on T cells expressing NK-cell markers. That source notes: In a few donors, dominant clonotypes made up 28.3-60.1% of CD3+CD56-NKG2C+ cells.

The source material was CD4+ T cells sorted from blood. The origin of this receptor is a woman aged 18-30 years in good health.

The DNA for the CDR3 is TGTGCCAGTAACAGGGTCAGAGATACGCAGTATTTT. It yields the protein CASNRVRDTQYF. The chain employs TRBV28 and TRBJ2-3; possible D gene TRBD1, 6 bases. Trimming stripped 9 bases from V and 5 bases from J, with 12 bases between. This CDR3 has 12 residues. Germline values: CDR1 MDHEN, CDR2 SYDVKM.